The present entry profiles one T cell receptor (beta chain) with its context. MiXCR, applied by TCRdb to the 5' RACE reads, yields one record per CDR3 protein. The sample includes 35,000 to 45,000 distinct CDR3 sequences, about 6% seen only once; the top ten take around 21%. The sample originates from a study of early T cells in non-severe SARS-CoV-2 infection. This specimen was whole blood, taken at baseline. This sequence originates from an adult who was a healthcare worker with PCR-confirmed SARS-CoV-2 infection or an uninfected control (not recorded which).

The CDR3 nucleotides are TGTGCCAGCAGCTTGGCGGGATGGACCGCCTCTGGAAACACCATATATTTT. Translation: CASSLAGWTASGNTIYF. This chain uses TRBV5-5 with TRBJ1-3; the D is unclear. V was pared by 0 bases and J by 0 bases, with 13 bases between. This CDR3 is built from 17 residues. Germline CDR1 is SGHKS and CDR2 is YYEKEE (reference sequence).